The 23 T cell receptor beta chains below all came from one sample that was sequenced in a study of blood T cells in healthy people across ages. Sample-barcoded 5' priming and a J-beta primer mix drove a second PCR of roughly 6 to 12 cycles. TCRdb ran MiXCR on the 5' RACE reads and lists one entry per CDR3 protein. The sample has around 900,000 distinct CDR3 sequences, about 28% seen once. Sequenced material: blood. The receptors derive from a woman older than 75 in good health.

There are many counts of this clonotype. The chain links TRBV18 to TRBJ2-1; TRBD2 matches at 13 bases. The junction had 0 bases not matched to a gene; V was cut back by 2 bases and J by 5 bases. The germline CDR1 and CDR2 sequences are KGHSH and LQKENI. This CDR3 spans 15 amino acids. The CDR3 is CASSPGLAGDNEQFF. CDR3 coding DNA: TGTGCCAGCTCACCAGGACTAGCGGGGGACAATGAGCAGTTCTTC.

This clonotype was seen many times. The rearrangement joins TRBV5-1 to TRBJ1-2; no firm D call. Per germline, CDR1 SGHRS and CDR2 YFSETQ. The CDR3 is 14 amino acids. V dropped 0 bases and J dropped 4 bases, with 10 bases sitting between them. The CDR3 protein is CASSLEGSVYGYTF. The CDR3 coding sequence is TGCGCCAGCAGCTTGGAGGGCAGTGTCTATGGCTACACCTTC.

The table lists this clonotype with a few counts. J is TRBJ1-5 and V is TRBV7-2; 7 nucleotides agree with TRBD1. Germline CDR1 SGHTA, CDR2 FQGNSA. This CDR3 contains 14 residues. V trimming: 4 bases; J trimming: 9 bases; junction bases outside the gene matches: 9. This chain's CDR3 is CASSSDRRLGPQHF. CDR3 in DNA: TGTGCCAGCAGCTCGGACAGGAGGTTGGGGCCCCAGCATTTT.

A word on this clonotype: A read error may explain this, as a much larger clone is one base away. The chain couples TRBV6-1 to TRBJ2-1, with D perhaps TRBD2 (6 bases). The CDR3 spans 14 residues. V lost 6 bases and J 3 bases, leaving 12 bases between the germline ends. Germline CDR1 and CDR2: MNHNS and SASEGT. The CDR3 sequence is CASRDGGVYNEQFF. CDR3 nucleotides: TGTGCCAGCAGGGACGGAGGGGTCTACAATGAGCAGTTCTTC.

This clonotype was counted between two and nine times. The chain links TRBV6-2 or TRBV6-3 to TRBJ1-6; TRBD1 aligns across 8 bases. Germline V lookup: CDR1 MNHEY, CDR2 SVGEGT. The CDR3 contains 15 residues. With 6 bases clipped from V and 10 bases from J, the junction kept 11 bases outside the gene matches. For the CDR3, the DNA is TGTGCCAGCAGCTACGACAGGGGATCGCTGTCACCCCTCCACTTT. Its translation: CASSYDRGSLSPLHF.

This clonotype has more than one count but fewer than ten. V usage is TRBV6-1 and J usage is TRBJ1-2, with TRBD1 matching 10 bases. Trimming removed 7 bases from V and 4 bases from J; junction bases left unmatched: 9. CDR1 MNHNS and CDR2 SASEGT come from the germline V gene. CDR3 size: 15 residues. This chain's CDR3 is CASTSGTGVRYGYTF. The CDR3 bases are TGTGCCAGCACCTCCGGGACAGGGGTTCGCTATGGCTACACCTTC.

This clonotype was seen at least ten times. The chain recombines TRBV6-6 with TRBJ2-5, with TRBD2 identical over 16 bases. Germline V gives CDR1 MNHNY, CDR2 SVGAGI (reference sequence). V shed 7 bases and J 5 bases; nucleotides not matched to a gene: 4. The CDR3 totals 15 residues. CDR3 loop: CASKGTSGGAETQYF. CDR3 DNA sequence: TGTGCCAGCAAAGGGACTAGCGGGGGGGCCGAGACCCAGTACTTC.

Note on this clonotype: Given a much more abundant clone one base away, this may be a read error. The rearrangement joins TRBV5-5 to TRBJ1-2; D gene uncertain. The CDR3 sequence is 15 residues long. Germline loops: CDR1 SGHKS, CDR2 YYEKEE (reference sequence). The CDR3 sequence: CASSLAETHPLGCTF. CDR3 DNA sequence: TGTGCCAGCAGCTTGGCCGAGACCCACCCTTTAGGCTGCACCTTC.

The sample holds many counts of this clonotype. V is TRBV10-3 and J is TRBJ1-1; D gene ambiguous. Germline CDR1 reads ENHRY; CDR2 reads SYGVKD. V dropped 3 bases and J dropped 0 bases, with 5 bases sitting between them. The CDR3 runs 13 residues. CDR3 nucleotide sequence: TGTGCCATCAGTGAACGGTTGAACACTGAAGCTTTCTTT. This codes for CAISERLNTEAFF.

To note about this clonotype: A much larger clone sits a single nucleotide away, making a read error possible. This rearrangement joins TRBV6-2 or TRBV6-3 to TRBJ2-1; 12 nucleotides line up with TRBD2. The CDR3 runs to 15 residues. Germline CDR1 is MNHEY and CDR2 is SVGEGT. The DNA for the CDR3 is TGTGCCTGCAGTTACTCTAGCGGGGGGGACAATGAGCAGTTCTTC. This sequence encodes CACSYSSGGDNEQFF.

This clonotype was seen more than once but under ten times. The chain joins TRBV9 to TRBJ1-3; D remains unclear. Trimming removed 7 bases at V and 0 bases at J, with 11 bases between. The CDR3 is 14 residues long. CDR1 is SGDLS, CDR2 YYNGEE, per germline. CDR3 in amino acids: CASGSAGSGNTIYF. The CDR3 coding sequence is TGTGCCAGCGGTAGTGCAGGCTCTGGAAACACCATATATTTT.

This clonotype was counted a single time. V and J are TRBV6-2 or TRBV6-3 and TRBJ1-3; maybe TRBD1 (5 bases). The CDR3 spans 15 residues. V dropped 5 bases and J dropped 0 bases, with 11 bases sitting between them. Germline V gene lookup returns CDR1 MNHEY and CDR2 SVGEGT. Written as DNA, the CDR3 is TGTGCCAGCAGTCGCCGAGGGACCTCTGGAAACACCATATATTTT. Its protein product is CASSRRGTSGNTIYF.

This rearrangement joins TRBV30 to TRBJ1-6; D possibly corresponds to TRBD1 (5 bases). The germline V gene has CDR1 GTSNPN and CDR2 SVGIG (reference sequence). V dropped 0 bases and J dropped 7 bases, with 10 bases sitting between them. This CDR3 has 14 residues. The CDR3 sequence: CAWSVRQLNSPLHF. DNA of the CDR3: TGTGCCTGGAGTGTACGACAGTTAAATTCACCCCTCCACTTT.

The chain combines TRBV7-2 with TRBJ2-3; D is possibly TRBD1 (5 bases). The CDR3 spans 15 residues. The V end was cut by 3 bases, the J end by 5 bases, with 15 bases between. Germline V lookup: CDR1 SGHTA, CDR2 FQGNSA. CDR3 sequence (DNA): TGTGCCAGCAGCTTCCAATGGGGCCCACAAGATACGCAGTATTTT. The encoded protein is CASSFQWGPQDTQYF.

This clonotype was found many times. The chain has TRBV4-1 and TRBJ2-1; possible D gene TRBD2, 5 bases. Germline loops: CDR1 MGHRA, CDR2 YSYEKL. Trimming took off 1 base at V and 6 bases at J, with 7 bases between the two ends. The CDR3 consists of 13 residues. CDR3 loop: CASSQGGINEQFF. The CDR3 DNA is TGCGCCAGCAGCCAAGGAGGGATCAATGAGCAGTTCTTC.

The table lists this clonotype with many counts. This sequence joins TRBV7-9 and TRBJ2-1; D gene ambiguous. The V end was cut by 3 bases, the J end by 2 bases, with 11 bases between. CDR1 is SEHNR and CDR2 is FQNEAQ in the germline V gene (reference sequence). This CDR3 comprises 15 residues. The CDR3 spells CASSLLDHPYNEQFF. As DNA, the CDR3 is TGTGCCAGCAGCTTGCTTGATCATCCCTACAATGAGCAGTTCTTC.

This clonotype has at least ten counts. This chain connects TRBV5-1 to TRBJ1-2, with 9 nucleotides matching TRBD1. The CDR3 is made up of 15 amino acids. Germline CDR1 SGHRS, CDR2 YFSETQ. Trimming removed 2 bases from V and 3 bases from J; junction bases left unmatched: 5. CDR3 coding DNA: TGCGCCAGCAGCTTAACCTGGGACAGGGACTATGGCTACACCTTC. The encoded protein is CASSLTWDRDYGYTF.

This rearrangement joins TRBV10-3 to TRBJ2-1; TRBD2 matches 9 bases. Germline CDR1 reads ENHRY; CDR2 reads SYGVKD. Trimming took 2 bases from V and 8 from J; bases not matched to a gene: 16. CDR3 length: 18 amino acids. CDR3 sequence reads: CAISEVSGRSFPGDEQFF. DNA for the CDR3: TGTGCCATCAGTGAGGTCAGCGGGAGGAGCTTCCCCGGGGATGAGCAGTTCTTC.

As regards this clonotype: A clone one base away is much larger, so this may be a read error. The rearrangement joins TRBV10-3 to TRBJ2-5, with TRBD1 as a possible D gene (8 bases). The CDR3 is made up of 13 amino acids. Between the trimmed V and J ends, which lost 8 bases and 11 bases, there was a span of 21 bases. CDR1 and CDR2 (germline): ENHRY, SYGVKD. The CDR3 DNA sequence: TGTGCCATCGGACAGGGAGGGGACAATGAGCAGTACTTC. It is translated as CAIGQGGDNEQYF.

Concerning this clonotype: The junction does not match germline at one end; this may be a read error. J is TRBJ1-4 and V is TRBV12-3 or TRBV12-4, with no clear D. The CDR3 is 12 residues long. CDR3 sequence reads: CASSLGHEKPFF. The CDR3 DNA follows: TGTGCCAGCAGTTTAGGACATGAAAAACCGTTTTTT.

Ten or more counts support this clonotype. The genes are TRBV20-1 and TRBJ1-5; D not certain. Germline lookup yields CDR1 DFQATT and CDR2 SNEGSKA (reference sequence). The CDR3 has 14 amino acids. The germline V and J ends were trimmed by 3 bases and 0 bases, with 9 bases remaining between them. This CDR3 is CSASGSYSNQPQHF. CDR3 coding DNA: TGCAGTGCTAGTGGCAGTTATAGCAATCAGCCCCAGCATTTT.

This clonotype was counted only a few times. The V call is TRBV6-1, the J call TRBJ2-3; 10 bases fit TRBD2. The V segment lost 9 bases and the J segment 0 bases; nucleotides outside the gene matches: 6. This CDR3 is built from 15 residues. The germline CDR1 and CDR2 sequences are MNHNS and SASEGT. In nucleotides, the CDR3 is TGTGCCAGTAAGCAGCGGGGGGGTAGCACAGATACGCAGTATTTT. Protein: CASKQRGGSTDTQYF.

The table lists this clonotype with many counts. This rearrangement joins TRBV11-2 to TRBJ2-5; the match to TRBD1 covers 9 bases. This CDR3 is built from 16 residues. Germline V CDR1 and CDR2: SGHAT, FQNNGV. The ends lost 6 bases at V and 5 bases at J; junction bases unmatched: 13. CDR3 coding DNA: TGTGCCAGCAGTCGTAATACAGGGGGCGCAGGGGAGACCCAGTACTTC. Translated: CASSRNTGGAGETQYF.